The source of this TCR beta chain is a study of T cell clonotyping in hematopoietic cell transplantation. The study, taken as a whole, reports: Broader posttransplant TCR repertoire diversity was predicted by graft donor and pretransplant recipient Inverse Simpson Index values. Without cell sorting, CD4 versus CD8 contributions remain unresolved. After transplant, recipient diversity fell while pathologically expanded clonotypes grew through day 180.

Per germline, CDR1 LGHNA and CDR2 YSLEER. Trimming cost V 4 bases and J 1 base, with 13 bases left between them. The CDR3 contains 15 residues. As for time point: recipient sample about 28 days before transplant, after cytoreduction. Assay used: immunoSEQ multiplex PCR; TCRdb lists only in-frame clones, some missing. Of under 20,000 clones listed, around three quarters are singletons. Comment on this clone: Antigen specificity is unknown.

The source material was peripheral blood mononuclear cells, sampled before stem cell transplant. This receptor was taken from a man in his 60s with acute myeloid leukemia. Some clones in this sample may be carry-over from other donors' samples. The chain has TRBV4-3 and TRBJ1-1; D is uncertain. The CDR3 loop is CASSRLGIENTEAFF. The CDR3 coding sequence is TGCGCCAGCAGCCGCCTTGGGATCGAGAACACTGAAGCTTTCTTT.